Here is one T cell receptor (beta chain) with its context. In this sample, this clonotype turned up many times. The specificity of this receptor is unknown. No much larger clone is present one base from it, and per-base qualities are unavailable. TCR beta CDR3 regions were amplified from RNA transcripts. The first round of RT-PCR for the TCR CDR3 was performed with the HTBI primer set and the Qiagen OneStep RT-PCR kit. A second multiplex PCR round built the libraries, followed by size selection and purification. The libraries were sequenced on an Illumina HiSeq2000 using paired-end 100 bp reads. In the source study's methods: SOAPnuke was used to process the raw data, throwing out any read that contained adapters or uncalled bases, had a mean Phred below 15, or lacked an exact constant-primer or identifier match. High-quality paired reads were merged using COPE v1.2.5, and each unique nucleotide sequence was defined as a clonotype. MiTCR v1.1 was used to align the clonotypes against IMGT TRBV, TRBD and TRBJ reference segments. Only V-J combinations with frequency above 0.0001, covering 99% to 99.2% of repertoires, were analysed. A TCS score was defined as the ratio of F50 (clonal expansion) to E x V (chaos), with BLOSUM62-based TCRdist applied between CDR3 peptides within each V-J. Welch's t-statistics and random forest reduced roughly 540 V-J features to 10 to 15, which were used in a naive Bayes classifier (R e1071). TCRdb cleaned the public reads at Q25 with fastp, built clones with MiXCR and kept in-frame beta chains. Identical CDR3 protein sequences are pooled into one entry, listed with their most common genes and DNA. It is TCRdb's table, rather than the study itself, that gives the V and J calls and clone size. Within this sample are some 370,000 distinct CDR3 sequences, with about a sixth of them counted one time only. The ten largest make up 30% to 40% of the sample.

The data belong to a study of T cells in Graves' hyperthyroidism and ophthalmopathy (dated by TCRdb to about 2019). About the investigation overall: Peripheral blood was sampled at the time of initial diagnosis, prior to any treatment. To identify distinguishing TCR V-J signatures, a discovery cohort of some 100 patients was used, comprising some 45 with Graves' ophthalmopathy and 57 with stable Graves' hyperthyroidism. An independent validation cohort of 18 to 20 hyperthyroidism patients and approximately 17 patients who later progressed to ophthalmopathy tested prospective prediction of ophthalmopathy. The approximately 100 discovery patients were randomly split 7:3 into training and test sets. In more than 5 Graves' hyperthyroidism patients, the study also compared T-cell repertoires from thyroid tissue with T-cell repertoires from blood. After sampling, hyperthyroidism patients received methimazole starting at 30 mg daily, and ophthalmopathy patients received high-dose intravenous methylprednisolone. According to the paper, TCR Vbeta CDR3 sequencing was carried out on around 140 peripheral blood samples, which came from under 50 ophthalmopathy, 80 or so hyperthyroidism and approximately 17 progressor patients. On the study overall, not on this receptor specifically: Ophthalmopathy was separated from stable hyperthyroidism by a 13 V-J signature model, with approximately 86% sensitivity and roughly 84% specificity obtained in cross-validation and 80%/75% obtained in testing. Sample size was not statistically predetermined, and investigators were not blinded to group allocation. Most expanded thyroid clonotypes (frequency above 0.001) were also found in blood, which suggests that blood repertoires may mirror thyroid immune responses. In validation, the model predicted progression to ophthalmopathy a median of roughly 6.5 months before onset, with approximately 68% sensitivity and nearly 75% specificity.

Trimmed from V: 6 bases; trimmed from J: 14 bases; junction bases lacking a gene match: 10. The cysteine opens and the phenylalanine closes a CDR3 of 14 amino acids. CDR3 DNA only is kept here, 42 bases in frame from base 1. Hyperthyroidism patients were newly diagnosed, had a disease duration of under 2 months, and were aged 18 to 65 years. The study excluded patients with uncontrolled infections, other autoimmune diseases, pregnancy or lactation. Diagnoses were based on clinical symptoms, serum thyroxine and TRAb, thyroid ultrasound and orbital computed tomography. Blood from progressor patients was collected at the time of first diagnosis with hyperthyroidism, before any ophthalmopathy symptoms had appeared. PBMCs were isolated from 8 to 10 ml of fresh peripheral blood by Ficoll-Paque density gradient centrifugation. Progressor patients were initially diagnosed with Graves' hyperthyroidism and developed ophthalmopathy during follow-up. Total RNA was extracted using Trizol reagent, and RNA quality was assessed on an Agilent 2100 Bioanalyzer.

The rearrangement joined TRBV12-3 or TRBV12-4 to TRBJ1-6, and 10 bases in between align with TRBD1. This receptor was obtained from a woman aged 30 to 39 with Graves' hyperthyroidism that later progressed to Graves' ophthalmopathy. Specimen: blood. The nucleotide sequence reads as follows: TGTGCCAGCAGCGCCGGGACAGGGGTCTCGGCCCTCCACTTT. Translated, this is CASSAGTGVSALHF.